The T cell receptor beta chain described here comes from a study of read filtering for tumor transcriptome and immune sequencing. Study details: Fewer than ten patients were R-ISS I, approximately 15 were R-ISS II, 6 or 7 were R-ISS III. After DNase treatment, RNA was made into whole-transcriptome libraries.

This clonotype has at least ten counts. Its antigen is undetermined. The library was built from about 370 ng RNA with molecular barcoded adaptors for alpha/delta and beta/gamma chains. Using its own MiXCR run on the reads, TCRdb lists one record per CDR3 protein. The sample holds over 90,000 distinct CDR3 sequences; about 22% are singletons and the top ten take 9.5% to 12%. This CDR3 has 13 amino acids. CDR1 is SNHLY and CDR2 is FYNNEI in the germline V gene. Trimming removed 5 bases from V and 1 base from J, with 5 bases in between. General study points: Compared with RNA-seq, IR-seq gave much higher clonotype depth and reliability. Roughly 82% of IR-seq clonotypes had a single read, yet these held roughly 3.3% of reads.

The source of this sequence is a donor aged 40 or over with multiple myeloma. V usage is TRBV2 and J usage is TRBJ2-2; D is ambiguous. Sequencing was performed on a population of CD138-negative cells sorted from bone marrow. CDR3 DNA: TGTGCCAGCAGTAGGATGAACACCGGGGAGCTGTTTTTT. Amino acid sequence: CASSRMNTGELFF.